This T cell receptor beta chain was recovered during a study of cytomegalovirus exposure and HLA in healthy donors. Study-wide results and caveats: A few V segments could not be told apart, such as TRBV6-2 and TRBV6-3, and were left out. A later analysis linked a missense variant in DCLRE1C to the trimming of TCR beta V and J genes.

The PCR was carried out with 60 Vbeta primers and 13 Jbeta primers. Repertoires were generated with immunoSEQ multiplex PCR, while TCRdb's copy carries only in-frame clones and drops some. The table shows some 150,000 clones, with around three quarters occurring only once. This CDR3 is 14 amino acids long. Germline lookup yields CDR1 LNHDA and CDR2 SQIVND (reference sequence). Trimming stripped 2 bases from V and 2 bases from J, with 9 bases between. Regarding this clone: No antigen is known for it.

This chain joins TRBV19 and TRBJ1-1; tentative D call: TRBD1 (5 bases). This receptor was taken from a woman aged 35 to 49 in good health and CMV-seronegative. Sequencing input: PBMCs. CDR3 amino acids: CASSIWQGNTEAFF. CDR3 sequence (DNA): TGTGCCAGTAGTATATGGCAGGGAAACACTGAAGCTTTCTTT.